This TCR beta chain was sequenced in a study of T-cell memory formation after mild COVID-19. This clonotype was detected a few times. Germline-derived CDR1 and CDR2 are SGHTA and FQGNSA. The CDR3 is 14 residues long. The ends lost 5 bases at V and 6 bases at J; junction bases unmatched: 8. TCRdb reprocessed the 5' RACE reads with MiXCR, giving one entry per CDR3 protein. The repertoire holds 550,000 to 700,000 distinct CDR3 sequences, with around a sixth as singletons. The origin of this receptor is an adult woman who had mild COVID-19 (a few samples of this study predate the infection). Cell type and time point are not known. Input material: PBMCs or a T cell subset sorted from them (not recorded which). The chain uses TRBV7-2 and TRBJ2-7, with TRBD1 identical over 9 bases. The CDR3 DNA reads as TGTGCCAGCAGCGCGGGACAGGGCTTGTTCGAGCAGTACTTC. Residues: CASSAGQGLFEQYF.